This T cell receptor (beta chain) was profiled in a study of blood T cell repertoires in COVID-19. Across the study: In each case, the material was cDNA or gDNA derived from T cells, B-cell-depleted T cells, or PBMCs.

Methods used by the authors: Using reference gene primer amplification, nucleated cell counts were estimated. Sequencing used immunoSEQ multiplex PCR; TCRdb keeps in-frame clones, though not all of them. The DNA was the basis for D and trimming; V, J and clone size are from that table. Seen here are 200,000 to 250,000 clones, 70% to 85% observed once, and the top ten hold 3% to 4%. Enrolled through a virtual design, the participants were between roughly 18 and 90 years of age and came from about two dozen US areas. Each participant's cohort was designated according to participant-reported clinical history. In its sample, this clone was seen many times. The CDR3 loop spans 15 amino acids. Germline CDR1 KGHDR, CDR2 SFDVKD. Trimming removed 6 bases from V and 2 bases from J; junction bases left unmatched: 4.

The sequence was obtained from a woman aged 55-69 years who had recovered from COVID-19. The chain links TRBV24-1 to TRBJ2-1, with TRBD1 matching over 9 bases. Sequencing was done on a sample of PBMCs or T cells enriched from blood (not recorded which). The CDR3 loop is CATSTRQGAYNEQFF. The CDR3 DNA follows: TGTGCCACCAGTACAAGACAGGGGGCCTACAATGAGCAGTTCTTC.